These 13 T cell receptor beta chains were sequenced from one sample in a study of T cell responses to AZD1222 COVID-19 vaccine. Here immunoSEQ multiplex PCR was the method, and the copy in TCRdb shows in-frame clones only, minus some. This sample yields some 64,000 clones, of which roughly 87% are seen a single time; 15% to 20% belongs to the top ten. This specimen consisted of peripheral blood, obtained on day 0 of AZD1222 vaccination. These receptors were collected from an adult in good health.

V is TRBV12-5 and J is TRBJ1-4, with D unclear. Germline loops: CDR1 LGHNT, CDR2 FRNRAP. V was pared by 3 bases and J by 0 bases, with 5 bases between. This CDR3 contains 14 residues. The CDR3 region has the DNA TGTGCTAGTGGTTTTATGGCAACTAATGAAAAACTGTTTTTT. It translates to CASGFMATNEKLFF.

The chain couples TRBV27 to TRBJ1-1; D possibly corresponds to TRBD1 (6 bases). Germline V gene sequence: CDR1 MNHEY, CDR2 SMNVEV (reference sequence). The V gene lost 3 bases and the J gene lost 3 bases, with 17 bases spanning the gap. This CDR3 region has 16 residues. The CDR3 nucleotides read TGTGCCAGCAGTTTCCTTAGACAGGTTCGGGACACTGAAGCTTTCTTT. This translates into CASSFLRQVRDTEAFF.

Here the CDR3 DNA reads TGTGCCAGCAGCCCAACAGGGAACTATGGCTACACCTTC. Translating gives CASSPTGNYGYTF. This sequence joins TRBV5-4 and TRBJ1-2; maybe TRBD1 (6 bases). The CDR3 runs 13 residues. Trimming removed 4 bases at V and 2 bases at J, with 9 bases between. The germline V gene encodes CDR1 SGHNT and CDR2 YYREEE (reference sequence). Looking up the rest from reference TRBV5-4 and TRBJ1-2 gives the full variable domain: ETGVTQSPTHLIKTRGQQVTLRCSSQSGHNTVSWYQQALGQGPQFIFQYYREEENGRGNFPPRFSGLQFPNYSSELNVNALELDDSALYLCASSPTGNYGYTFGSGTRLTVV.

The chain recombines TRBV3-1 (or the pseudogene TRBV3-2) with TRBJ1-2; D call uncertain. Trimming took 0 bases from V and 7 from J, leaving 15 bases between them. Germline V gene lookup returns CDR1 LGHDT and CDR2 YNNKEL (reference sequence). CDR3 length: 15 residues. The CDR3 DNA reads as TGTGCCAGCAGCCAAGATCGATCCTGGAATGGTGGCTACACCTTC. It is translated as CASSQDRSWNGGYTF.

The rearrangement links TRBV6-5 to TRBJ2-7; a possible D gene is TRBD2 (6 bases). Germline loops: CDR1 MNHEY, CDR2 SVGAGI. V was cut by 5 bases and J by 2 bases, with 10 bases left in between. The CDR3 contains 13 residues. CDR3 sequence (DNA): TGTGCCAGCAGTCGGGGACTCCCCTACGAGCAGTACTTC. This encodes CASSRGLPYEQYF.

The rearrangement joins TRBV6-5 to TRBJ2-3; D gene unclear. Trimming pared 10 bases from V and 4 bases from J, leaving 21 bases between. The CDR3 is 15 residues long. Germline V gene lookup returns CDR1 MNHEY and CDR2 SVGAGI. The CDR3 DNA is TGTGCCACCCAACCACCGGGCGCGGTTGCAGATACGCAGTATTTT. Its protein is CATQPPGAVADTQYF.

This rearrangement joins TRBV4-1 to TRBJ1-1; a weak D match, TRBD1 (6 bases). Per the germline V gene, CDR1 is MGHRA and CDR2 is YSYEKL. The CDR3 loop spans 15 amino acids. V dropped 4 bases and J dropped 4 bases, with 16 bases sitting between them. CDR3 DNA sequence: TGCGCCAGCAGCCGAGAGGGGGGTTCGATCACTGAAGCTTTCTTT. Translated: CASSREGGSITEAFF.

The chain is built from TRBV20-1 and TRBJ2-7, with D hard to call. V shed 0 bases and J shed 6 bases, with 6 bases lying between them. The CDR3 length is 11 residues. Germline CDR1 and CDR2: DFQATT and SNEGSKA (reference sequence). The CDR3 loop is CSARDHLEQYF. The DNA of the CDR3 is TGCAGTGCTAGAGATCATCTCGAGCAGTACTTC.

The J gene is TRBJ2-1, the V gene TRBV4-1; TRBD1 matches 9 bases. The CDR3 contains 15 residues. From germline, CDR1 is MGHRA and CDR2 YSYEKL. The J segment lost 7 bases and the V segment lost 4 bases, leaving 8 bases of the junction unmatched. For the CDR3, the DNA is TGCGCCAGCAGCCGTGACAGGGGGGTGACTAATGAGCAGTTCTTC. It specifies CASSRDRGVTNEQFF.

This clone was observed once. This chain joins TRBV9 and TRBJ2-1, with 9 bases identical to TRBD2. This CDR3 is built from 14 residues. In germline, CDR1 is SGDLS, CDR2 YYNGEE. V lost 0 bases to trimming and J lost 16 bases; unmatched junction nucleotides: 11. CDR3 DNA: TGTGCCAGCAGCGTAGAGGCGGGGGGGCCGAAACAATTCTTC. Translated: CASSVEAGGPKQFF.

In nucleotides, the CDR3 is TGTGCCAGCAGCGGGACAGGGGGCTTCTATGGCTACACCTTC. Translation: CASSGTGGFYGYTF. The rearrangement links TRBV11-3 to TRBJ1-2; 12 nucleotides match TRBD1. Germline values: CDR1 SGHNT, CDR2 YENEEA. The CDR3 contains 14 residues. The V segment lost 5 bases and the J segment 4 bases; nucleotides outside the gene matches: 2. Based on the CDR3 plus reference TRBV11-3 and TRBJ1-2, the full variable domain is EAGVVQSPRYKIIEKKQPVAFWCNPISGHNTLYWYLQNLGQGPELLIRYENEEAVDDSQLPKDRFSAERLKGVDSTLKIQPAELGDSAVYLCASSGTGGFYGYTFGSGTRLTVV.

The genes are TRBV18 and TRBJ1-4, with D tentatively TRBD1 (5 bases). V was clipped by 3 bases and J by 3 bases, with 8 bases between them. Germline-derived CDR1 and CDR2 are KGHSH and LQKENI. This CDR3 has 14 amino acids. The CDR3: CASSPGRANEKLFF. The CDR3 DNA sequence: TGTGCCAGCTCACCGGGCAGGGCTAATGAAAAACTGTTTTTT.

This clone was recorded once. CDR3 residues: CASSPQMGGLNSEAFF. The CDR3 coding sequence is TGTGCCAGCAGCCCACAAATGGGGGGGCTTAACTCTGAAGCTTTCTTT. The chain combines TRBV9 with TRBJ1-1, with D perhaps matching TRBD1 (6 bases). CDR1 is SGDLS, CDR2 YYNGEE, per germline. This CDR3 has 16 residues. V gave up 4 bases and J gave up 6 bases, with 22 bases separating them.